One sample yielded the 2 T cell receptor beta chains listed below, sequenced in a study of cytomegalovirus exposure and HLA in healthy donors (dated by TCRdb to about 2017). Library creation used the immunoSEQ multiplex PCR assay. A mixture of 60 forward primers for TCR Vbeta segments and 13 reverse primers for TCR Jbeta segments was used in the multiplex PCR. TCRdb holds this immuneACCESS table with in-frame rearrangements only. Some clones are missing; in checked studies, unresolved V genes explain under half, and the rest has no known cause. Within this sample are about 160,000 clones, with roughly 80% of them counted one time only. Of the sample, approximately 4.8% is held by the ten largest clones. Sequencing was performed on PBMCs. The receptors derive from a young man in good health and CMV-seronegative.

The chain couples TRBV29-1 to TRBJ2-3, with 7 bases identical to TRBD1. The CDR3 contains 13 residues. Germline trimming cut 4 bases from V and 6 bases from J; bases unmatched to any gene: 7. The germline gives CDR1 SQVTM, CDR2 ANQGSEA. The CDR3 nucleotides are TGCAGCGTTGGACAGGGAGTAGTTGATACGCAGTATTTT. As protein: CSVGQGVVDTQYF.

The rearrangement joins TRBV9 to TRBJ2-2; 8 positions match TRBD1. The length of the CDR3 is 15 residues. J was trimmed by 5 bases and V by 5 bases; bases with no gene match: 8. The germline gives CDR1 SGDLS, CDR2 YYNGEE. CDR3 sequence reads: CASRVTGAGTGELFF. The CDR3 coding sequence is TGTGCCAGCAGGGTGACAGGGGCGGGGACCGGGGAGCTGTTTTTT.